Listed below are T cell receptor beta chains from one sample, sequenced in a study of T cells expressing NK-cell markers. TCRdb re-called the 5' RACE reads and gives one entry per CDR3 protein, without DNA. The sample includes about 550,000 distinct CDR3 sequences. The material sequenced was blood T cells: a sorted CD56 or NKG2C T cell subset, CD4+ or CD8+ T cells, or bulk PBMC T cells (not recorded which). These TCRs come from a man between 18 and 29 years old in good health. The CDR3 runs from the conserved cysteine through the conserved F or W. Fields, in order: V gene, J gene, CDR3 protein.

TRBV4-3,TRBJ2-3,CASSQTRRLGTDTQYF
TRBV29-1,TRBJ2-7,CSVRDRQTYEQYF
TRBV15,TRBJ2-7,CATSRAGTSSYEQYF
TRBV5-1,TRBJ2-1,CASSSGTGLAGDEQFF
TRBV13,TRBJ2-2,CASSAPGSVANTGELFF
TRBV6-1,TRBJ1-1,CASRHRVAKQGGTEAFF
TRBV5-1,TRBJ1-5,CASARDGQPQHF
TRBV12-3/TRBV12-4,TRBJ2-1,CASRTSRKGNEQFF
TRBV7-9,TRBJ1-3,CASRSGTGKNTIYF
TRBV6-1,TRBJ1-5,CASSLTGAGSDQPQHF
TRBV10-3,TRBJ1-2,CAISESRGEYGYTF
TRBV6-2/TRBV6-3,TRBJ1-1,CASSWEPGGLNTEAFF
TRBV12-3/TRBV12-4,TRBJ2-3,CASRRAGVTDTQYF
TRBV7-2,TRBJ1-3,CASSRQGEGNTIYF
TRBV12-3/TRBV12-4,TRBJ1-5,CASSDSLIQPQHF
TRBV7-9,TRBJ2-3,CASSLGRETDTQYF
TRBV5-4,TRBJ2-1,CASSLQEVAGANEQFF
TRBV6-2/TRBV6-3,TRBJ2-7,CASSYSFLAGGTYEQYF
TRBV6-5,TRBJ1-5,CASLRDRNNQPQHF
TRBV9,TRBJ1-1,CASGNRGDTEAFF
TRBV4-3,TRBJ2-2,CASSHMDTGELFF